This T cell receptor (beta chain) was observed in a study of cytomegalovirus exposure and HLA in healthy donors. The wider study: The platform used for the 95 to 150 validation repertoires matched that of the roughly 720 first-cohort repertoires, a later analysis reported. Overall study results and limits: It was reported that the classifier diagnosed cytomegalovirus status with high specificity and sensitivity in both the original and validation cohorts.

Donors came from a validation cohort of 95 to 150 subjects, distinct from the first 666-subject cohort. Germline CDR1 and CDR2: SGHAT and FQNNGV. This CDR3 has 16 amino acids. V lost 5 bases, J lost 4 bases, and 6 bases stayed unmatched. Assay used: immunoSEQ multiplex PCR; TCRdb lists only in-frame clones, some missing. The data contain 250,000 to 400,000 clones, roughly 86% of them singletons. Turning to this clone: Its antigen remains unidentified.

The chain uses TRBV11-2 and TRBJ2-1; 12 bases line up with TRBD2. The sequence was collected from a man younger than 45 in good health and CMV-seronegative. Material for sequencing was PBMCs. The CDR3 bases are TGTGCCAGCAGCGTCACTAGCGGGGGGAAATACAATGAGCAGTTCTTC. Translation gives CASSVTSGGKYNEQFF.